Each of the 21 T cell receptor beta chains below was sequenced from the same sample in a study of T cell responses to AZD1222 COVID-19 vaccine. This table comes from immunoSEQ multiplex PCR, and its TCRdb copy is limited to in-frame clones, with some not included. Among about 120,000 clones listed, over 75% were seen once. The sequences come from peripheral blood, collected on day 0 of MenACWY control vaccination. Receptors originate from an adult in good health.

The chain has TRBV6-5 and TRBJ2-3; no firm D call. This CDR3 has 14 amino acids. Germline CDR1 and CDR2: MNHEY and SVGAGI. V lost 7 bases and J 0 bases, leaving 11 bases between the germline ends. CDR3 in amino acids: CASKIQASTDTQYF. CDR3 sequence (DNA): TGTGCCAGCAAGATTCAAGCTAGCACAGATACGCAGTATTTT.

The J gene is TRBJ1-1, the V gene TRBV3-1 (or the pseudogene TRBV3-2); perhaps TRBD1 as D (6 bases). Trimming pared 4 bases from V and 6 bases from J, leaving 15 bases between. The CDR3 contains 14 residues. CDR1 and CDR2 from the germline V gene are LGHDT and YNNKEL (reference sequence). CDR3 sequence reads: CASSPRGQAPEAFF. The CDR3 nucleotides are TGTGCCAGCAGCCCTAGGGGACAAGCACCTGAAGCTTTCTTT.

V gene TRBV11-2 combines with J gene TRBJ1-2; possible D gene TRBD1, 5 bases. Germline values: CDR1 SGHAT, CDR2 FQNNGV. Trimming cost V 1 base and J 8 bases, with 11 bases left between them. CDR3 length: 13 amino acids. DNA for the CDR3: TGTGCCAGCAGCTTAGTACGGGGGAACGGCTACACCTTC. Residues: CASSLVRGNGYTF.

The rearrangement uses TRBV6-5 and TRBJ2-2; 7 positions match TRBD1. The V gene end was trimmed by 8 bases and the J gene end by 5 bases; junction bases not matched to a gene: 5. The CDR3 is 13 amino acids. CDR1 MNHEY and CDR2 SVGAGI come from the germline V gene. The CDR3 bases are TGTGCCAGCGCACAGGGGAATACCGGGGAGCTGTTTTTT. It codes for CASAQGNTGELFF.

This chain uses TRBV6-5 with TRBJ1-2; maybe TRBD1 (5 bases). Germline values: CDR1 MNHEY, CDR2 SVGAGI. Trimming shortened V by 2 bases and J by 7 bases, and 14 bases separated the two germline ends. This CDR3 spans 14 amino acids. The DNA of the CDR3 is TGTGCCAGCAGTTACAGTAGGGCTGGGGGTGGCTACACCTTC. It specifies CASSYSRAGGGYTF.

The CDR3 sequence is CAWSVQGFKGNTIYF. The CDR3 DNA follows: TGTGCCTGGAGTGTACAGGGTTTTAAAGGAAACACCATATATTTT. The chain carries TRBV30 and TRBJ1-3, with a weak D call TRBD1 (6 bases). The length of the CDR3 is 15 residues. Germline assignment: CDR1 GTSNPN and CDR2 SVGIG (reference sequence). V was trimmed by 0 bases and J by 4 bases, leaving 13 bases between them.

The chain has TRBV9 and TRBJ2-3; TRBD2 matches 8 bases. With V trimmed by 5 bases and J by 7 bases, 12 bases remained unmatched. The CDR3 length is 15 residues. CDR1 is SGDLS and CDR2 is YYNGEE in the germline V gene. CDR3 nucleotide sequence: TGTGCCAGCAGTCAATACGGTCTAGCGGGCTATACGCAGTATTTT. Translating it yields CASSQYGLAGYTQYF.

The chain links TRBV24-1 to TRBJ2-6; D is uncertain. This CDR3 region has 15 residues. Deletions cut 10 bases from V and 1 base from J, with 13 bases between. In germline, CDR1 is KGHDR, CDR2 SFDVKD. The chain's CDR3 is CATGPRSSGANVLTF. The CDR3 nucleotides are TGTGCCACTGGACCCCGTTCTTCTGGGGCCAACGTCCTGACTTTC.

The rearrangement joins TRBV27 to TRBJ1-4, with a weak D call TRBD1 (5 bases). V was cut by 4 bases and J by 7 bases, with 13 bases left in between. The CDR3 length is 14 residues. CDR1 MNHEY and CDR2 SMNVEV come from the germline V gene (reference sequence). This CDR3 is CASSSAGTGEKLFF. The CDR3 DNA reads TGTGCCAGCAGTTCCGCAGGTACAGGTGAAAAACTGTTTTTT. Filled out from reference TRBV27 and TRBJ1-4, the complete variable domain reads EAQVTQNPRYLITVTGKKLTVTCSQNMNHEYMSWYRQDPGLGLRQIYYSMNVEVTDKGDVPEGYKVSRKEKRNFPLILESPSPNQTSLYFCASSSAGTGEKLFFGSGTQLSVL.

The CDR3 bases are TGTGCTAGTGGGAGAGGGACAGCTAATGAGCAGTTCTTC. It specifies CASGRGTANEQFF. The genes are TRBV12-5 and TRBJ2-1; TRBD1 aligns across 7 bases. The CDR3 contains 13 residues. V lost 6 bases to trimming and J lost 7 bases; unmatched junction nucleotides: 6. Germline-derived CDR1 and CDR2 are LGHNT and FRNRAP.

This clone was counted once. The CDR3 region has the DNA TGTGCCAGCAGCGCCGCTACGGGGGGAAGTCAGCCCCAGCATTTT. Translating it yields CASSAATGGSQPQHF. The V call is TRBV6-2 or TRBV6-3, the J call TRBJ1-5, with TRBD1 as a possible D gene (5 bases). The CDR3 covers 15 residues. The germline gives CDR1 MNHEY, CDR2 SVGEGT. Deletions cut 6 bases from V and 6 bases from J, with 18 bases between.

This rearrangement joins TRBV5-6 to TRBJ2-3; TRBD2 matches 13 bases. Germline lookup yields CDR1 SGHDT and CDR2 YYEEEE. This CDR3 has 17 residues. The V and J ends lost 5 bases and 5 bases, in that order; junction bases with no gene match: 11. CDR3 region: CASRPTSGGTLLDTQYF. In nucleotides, the CDR3 is TGTGCCAGCAGGCCGACTAGCGGGGGGACCCTTCTAGATACGCAGTATTTT.

As DNA, the CDR3 is TGTGCCAGCAGCTTAGACAGGGGGCTTGAGCAGTACTTC. Protein product: CASSLDRGLEQYF. This chain joins TRBV7-9 and TRBJ2-7; 9 nucleotides align to TRBD1. This CDR3 has 13 amino acids. Germline V gene data show CDR1 as SEHNR and CDR2 as FQNEAQ (reference sequence). The V gene end was trimmed by 1 base and the J gene end by 7 bases; junction bases not matched to a gene: 2.

The chain's CDR3 is CASSQELGQAYMNTEAFF. As DNA, the CDR3 is TGTGCCAGCAGCCAAGAGTTGGGACAGGCCTACATGAACACTGAAGCTTTCTTT. This chain links TRBV4-2 with TRBJ1-1, with 8 bases matching TRBD1. The V gene's germline CDR1 is LGHNA and CDR2 YNFKEQ. The V gene end was trimmed by 0 bases and the J gene end by 0 bases; junction bases not matched to a gene: 9. The CDR3 totals 18 residues.

This clone came up once. The chain recombines TRBV9 with TRBJ2-3, with a weak D call TRBD1 (6 bases). Germline CDR1 reads SGDLS; CDR2 reads YYNGEE. With 0 bases removed from V and 1 base from J, the gap between germline ends came to 18 bases. This CDR3 spans 18 amino acids. CDR3 DNA: TGTGCCAGCAGCGTAGCTTTAGCTCAGGGGAGCGGCACAGATACGCAGTATTTT. It encodes CASSVALAQGSGTDTQYF.

The gene calls are TRBV7-8 and TRBJ1-5, with D maybe TRBD1 (6 bases). V was pared by 5 bases and J by 5 bases, with 16 bases between. This CDR3 has 15 amino acids. Germline CDR1 is SGHVS and CDR2 is FQNEAQ. The CDR3 nucleotides are TGTGCCAGCAGCGTTACAGGGTCGATAGATCAGCCCCAGCATTTT. Translating it yields CASSVTGSIDQPQHF.

The genes are TRBV19 and TRBJ1-1; D ambiguous. The CDR3 is 14 residues long. Germline CDR1 and CDR2: LNHDA and SQIVND (reference sequence). The V end lost 3 bases, the J end lost 0 bases, and 8 bases lay between the germline ends. The CDR3 region has the DNA TGTGCCAGTAGTATGGGGAACGTGAACACTGAAGCTTTCTTT. Protein sequence: CASSMGNVNTEAFF.

The CDR3 DNA sequence: TGTGCCAGCAGCCTAGGACAGGGGGTACCCTACGAGCAGTACTTC. Protein sequence: CASSLGQGVPYEQYF. The chain employs TRBV5-5 and TRBJ2-7; the match to TRBD1 covers 10 bases. The CDR3 is 15 amino acids. Germline CDR1 is SGHKS and CDR2 is YYEKEE (reference sequence). V lost 4 bases to trimming and J lost 2 bases; unmatched junction nucleotides: 6.

V usage is TRBV7-3 and J usage is TRBJ2-1; D not certain. Between the trimmed V and J ends, which lost 4 bases and 7 bases, there was a span of 8 bases. This CDR3 comprises 12 residues. Germline CDR1 SGHTA, CDR2 FQGTGA. The CDR3 region has the DNA TGTGCCAGCAGCTCCGGACGAAATGAGCAGTTCTTC. Translated, it gives CASSSGRNEQFF.

The gene calls are TRBV9 and TRBJ2-7; TRBD1 agrees at 9 bases. Per the germline V gene, CDR1 is SGDLS and CDR2 is YYNGEE. The trim removed 4 bases at V and 3 bases at J, leaving 8 bases unmatched. The CDR3 covers 15 residues. Here the CDR3 DNA reads TGTGCCAGCAGCTTAGGACAGGGGTTAAACTACGAGCAGTACTTC. It codes for CASSLGQGLNYEQYF.

V is TRBV9 and J is TRBJ2-2; D unclear. From germline, CDR1 is SGDLS and CDR2 YYNGEE. The V end lost 4 bases, the J end lost 4 bases, and 8 bases lay between the germline ends. CDR3 length: 13 amino acids. CDR3 nucleotides: TGTGCCAGCAGCCTCCAGAGCACCGGGGAGCTGTTTTTT. It encodes CASSLQSTGELFF.